Listed here are 16 T cell receptor beta chains from one sample, sequenced in a study of T-cell reconstitution after alpha-beta-depleted transplantation in children. TCRbeta library preparation incorporated unique molecular identifiers. TCRdb independently ran MiXCR on the PCR reads; one entry per CDR3 protein. The sample holds roughly 500,000 distinct CDR3 sequences, over 9.5% seen once. Sequences were derived from PBMCs, sampled before TCRalphabeta/CD19-depleted stem cell transplant. The receptors come from a child aged 2-15 years with inherited bone marrow failure, due to receive a stem cell transplant.

This clonotype was seen only once. A much larger clone lies one base from this, so it may be a read error. In nucleotides, the CDR3 is TGCAGCGTAGACCCAAGGGCGCAGGGCGAGCAGTACTTC. Residues: CSVDPRAQGEQYF. The rearrangement links TRBV29-1 to TRBJ2-7; maybe TRBD1 (5 bases). Germline V CDR1 and CDR2: SQVTM, ANQGSEA. CDR3 length equals 13 residues. The ends were cut back, 6 bases at V and 6 bases at J, with 18 bases in the middle.

In its sample, this clonotype was seen many times. The genes are TRBV20-1 and TRBJ1-4, with TRBD1 identical over 7 bases. V gave up 0 bases and J gave up 6 bases; unmatched junction bases: 7. Per the germline V gene, CDR1 is DFQATT and CDR2 is SNEGSKA (reference sequence). This CDR3 comprises 15 residues. The CDR3: CSARDLTGTDEKLFF. In DNA form, the CDR3 reads TGCAGTGCTAGAGATTTGACCGGGACAGATGAAAAACTGTTTTTT.

This clonotype was picked up a small number of times. The chain recombines TRBV18 with TRBJ1-6; 9 nucleotides align to TRBD1. V lost 2 bases to trimming and J lost 7 bases; unmatched junction nucleotides: 3. Germline values: CDR1 KGHSH, CDR2 LQKENI. The CDR3 contains 15 residues. The CDR3 nucleotides are TGTGCCAGCTCACCAGCGGGACAGGGAAATTCACCCCTCCACTTT. Amino acid sequence: CASSPAGQGNSPLHF.

This clonotype occurred many times. The rearrangement joins TRBV5-1 to TRBJ2-7, with D possibly being TRBD1 (5 bases). The CDR3 consists of 19 residues. The V end was cut by 2 bases, the J end by 3 bases, with 27 bases between. Germline V gene data show CDR1 as SGHRS and CDR2 as YFSETQ. CDR3 sequence: CASSFLKVAGKDVRYEQYF. CDR3 nucleotides: TGCGCCAGCAGCTTTCTGAAGGTGGCAGGGAAAGATGTTCGCTACGAGCAGTACTTC.

Many counts were recorded for this clonotype. The CDR3 sequence: CAVSGPSYNEQFF. CDR3 nucleotide sequence: TGTGCCGTAAGCGGACCTTCCTACAATGAGCAGTTCTTC. The chain joins TRBV30 to TRBJ2-1, with a tentative D call TRBD2 (5 bases). The germline CDR1 and CDR2 sequences are GTSNPN and SVGIG (reference sequence). V lost 8 bases, J lost 1 base, and 12 bases lay in between. The CDR3 runs to 13 residues.

Worth noting for this clonotype: At one end the junction does not follow the germline gene, possibly because of a read error. The chain employs TRBV7-2 and TRBJ2-1; D is possibly TRBD2 (5 bases). The CDR3 has 15 amino acids. From germline, CDR1 is SGHTA and CDR2 FQGNSA. CDR3 bases: TGTGCCACCAGCTTAATCCTAGAGGGCTACAATGAGCAGTTCTTC. Amino acid sequence: CATSLILEGYNEQFF.

This clonotype was counted at least ten times. The V and J genes are TRBV11-2 and TRBJ2-3, with D unresolved. The CDR3 covers 18 residues. Germline CDR1 SGHAT, CDR2 FQNNGV. V dropped 5 bases and J dropped 1 base, with 22 bases sitting between them. This CDR3 is CASSPRRAPGGGTDTQYF. As DNA, the CDR3 is TGTGCCAGCAGCCCCCGCCGGGCTCCCGGCGGAGGCACAGATACGCAGTATTTT.

The chain is built from TRBV20-1 and TRBJ2-1; TRBD2 matches at 7 bases. This CDR3 has 17 amino acids. The germline V gene has CDR1 DFQATT and CDR2 SNEGSKA (reference sequence). The CDR3 spells CCARDGSGVSRWDEQFF. The CDR3 region has the DNA TGCTGCGCTAGAGATGGGAGCGGGGTCTCTAGGTGGGATGAGCAGTTCTTC.

This clonotype was counted many times. The V gene is TRBV7-2, the J gene TRBJ2-1, with 10 bases matching TRBD2. The CDR3 consists of 18 residues. In germline, CDR1 is SGHTA, CDR2 FQGNSA. Germline trimming cut 0 bases from V and 3 bases from J; bases unmatched to any gene: 8. Here the CDR3 reads CASSLAAPLAGYYNEQFF. The CDR3 DNA is TGTGCCAGCAGCTTAGCGGCCCCACTAGCGGGATACTACAATGAGCAGTTCTTC.

In regard to this clonotype: A much larger clone sits a single nucleotide away, making a read error possible. The chain has TRBV7-2 and TRBJ2-3, with 8 positions matching TRBD2. This CDR3 has 16 residues. The germline V gene encodes CDR1 SGHTA and CDR2 FQGNSA. Trimming removed 0 bases from V and 10 bases from J; junction bases left unmatched: 12. The CDR3 region is CASSLAGAGGRNAQYF. CDR3 nucleotide sequence: TGTGCCAGCAGCTTAGCGGGGGCGGGAGGTCGGAATGCGCAGTATTTT. The whole variable domain, remainder taken from reference TRBV7-2 and TRBJ2-3, is GAGVSQSPSNKVTEKGKDVELRCDPISGHTALYWYRQSLGQGLEFLIYFQGNSAPDKSGLPSDRFSAERTGGSVSTLTIQRTQQEDSAVYLCASSLAGAGGRNAQYFGPGTRLTVL.

There are many counts of this clonotype. This rearrangement joins TRBV4-1 to TRBJ2-5; 12 nucleotides line up with TRBD2. The CDR3 extends over 15 amino acids. The V segment lost 5 bases and the J segment 2 bases; nucleotides outside the gene matches: 3. Germline V gives CDR1 MGHRA, CDR2 YSYEKL. The CDR3 DNA reads as TGCGCCAGCAGCGCACTAGCGGGGGGACAAGAGACCCAGTACTTC. Translation: CASSALAGGQETQYF.

The chain has TRBV6-5 and TRBJ2-5; D might be TRBD2 (5 bases). Germline CDR1 reads MNHEY; CDR2 reads SVGAGI. Trimming cost V 2 bases and J 1 base, with 8 bases left between them. This CDR3 has 14 residues. The CDR3, as DNA: TGTGCCAGCAGTTACACCGGGATCCAAGAGACCCAGTACTTC. This encodes CASSYTGIQETQYF.

V usage is TRBV7-9 and J usage is TRBJ1-2, with D perhaps TRBD1 (6 bases). Per germline, CDR1 SEHNR and CDR2 FQNEAQ (reference sequence). The CDR3 covers 16 residues. The V end was cut by 5 bases, the J end by 7 bases, with 23 bases between. The CDR3 sequence: CASSREPQGARGGYTF. The CDR3 bases are TGTGCCAGCAGCCGGGAACCACAGGGAGCCCGCGGTGGCTACACCTTC.

Regarding this clonotype: A far larger clone is a single base away, which makes a read error likely. This is likely a read error, given that the CDR3 carries no conserved phenylalanine or tryptophan at its end. The CDR3 DNA reads as TGCGCCAGCAGCCAAGCGGGGGGGAACACTGAAGCTTTCTAT. It translates to CASSQAGGNTEAFY. V and J are TRBV4-3 and TRBJ1-1; possible D gene TRBD1, 5 bases. This CDR3 region has 14 residues. V lost 1 base and J lost 1, with 7 bases in between. Per the germline V gene, CDR1 is LGHNA and CDR2 is YSLEER.

The rearrangement joins TRBV7-9 to TRBJ2-1; TRBD2 aligns across 9 bases. J was trimmed by 8 bases and V by 0 bases; bases with no gene match: 2. This CDR3 comprises 14 residues. Looked up from germline, CDR1 is SEHNR and CDR2 is FQNEAQ (reference sequence). CDR3 sequence reads: CASSLALAGYEQFF. The CDR3 bases are TGTGCCAGCAGCTTAGCTCTAGCGGGATATGAGCAGTTCTTC.

This clonotype was seen ten or more times. J is TRBJ2-7 and V is TRBV18; 8 nucleotides match TRBD1. The germline CDR1 and CDR2 sequences are KGHSH and LQKENI. The ends lost 1 base at V and 3 bases at J; junction bases unmatched: 8. This CDR3 has 16 residues. Written as DNA, the CDR3 is TGTGCCAGCTCACCACTAGGACAGGGTCTACGCTACGAGCAGTACTTC. This sequence encodes CASSPLGQGLRYEQYF.